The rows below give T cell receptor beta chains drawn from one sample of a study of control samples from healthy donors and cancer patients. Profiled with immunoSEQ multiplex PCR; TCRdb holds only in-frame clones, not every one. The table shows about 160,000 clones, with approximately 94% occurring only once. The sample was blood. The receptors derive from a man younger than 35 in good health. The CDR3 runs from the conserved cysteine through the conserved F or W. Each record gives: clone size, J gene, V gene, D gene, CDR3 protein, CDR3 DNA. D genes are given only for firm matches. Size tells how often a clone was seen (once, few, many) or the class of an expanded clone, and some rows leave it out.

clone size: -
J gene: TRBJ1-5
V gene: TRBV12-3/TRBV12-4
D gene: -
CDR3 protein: CASTPRGNQPQHF
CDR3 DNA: TGTGCCAGCACCCCAAGGGGTAATCAGCCCCAGCATTTT

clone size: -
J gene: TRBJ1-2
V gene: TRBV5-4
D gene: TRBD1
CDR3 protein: CASTLEGAAYSYTF
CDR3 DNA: TGTGCCAGCACCCTGGAGGGGGCTGCCTATAGCTACACCTTC

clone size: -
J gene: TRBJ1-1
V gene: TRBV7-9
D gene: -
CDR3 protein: CASRPLGRNTEAFF
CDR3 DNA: TGTGCCAGCAGGCCCCTCGGCAGGAACACTGAAGCTTTCTTT

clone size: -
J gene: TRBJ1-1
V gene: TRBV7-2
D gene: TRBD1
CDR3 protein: CASSLTGGRISEAFF
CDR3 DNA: TGTGCCAGCAGCTTAACAGGGGGTAGAATTTCTGAAGCTTTCTTT

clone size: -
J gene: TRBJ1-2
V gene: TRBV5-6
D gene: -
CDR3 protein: CASSPTNYGYTF
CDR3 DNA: TGTGCCAGCAGCCCGACAAACTATGGCTACACCTTC

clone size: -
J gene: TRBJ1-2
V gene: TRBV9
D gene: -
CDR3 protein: CASSVVGGIPHGYTF
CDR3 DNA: TGTGCCAGCAGCGTAGTTGGAGGGATCCCCCATGGCTACACCTTC

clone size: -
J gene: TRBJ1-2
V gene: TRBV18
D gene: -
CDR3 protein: CASSPEGNMDYGYTF
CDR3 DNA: TGTGCCAGCTCACCTGAGGGGAATATGGACTATGGCTACACCTTC

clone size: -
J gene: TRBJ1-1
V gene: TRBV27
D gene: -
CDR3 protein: CASSFQGLGEAFF
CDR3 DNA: TGTGCCAGCAGTTTTCAGGGGCTCGGTGAAGCTTTCTTT

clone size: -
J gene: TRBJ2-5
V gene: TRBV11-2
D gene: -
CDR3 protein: CASSPGETQYF
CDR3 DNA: TGTGCCAGCAGCCCGGGTGAGACCCAGTACTTC

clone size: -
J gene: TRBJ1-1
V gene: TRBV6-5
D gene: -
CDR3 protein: CASSSTGKPEAFF
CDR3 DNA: TGTGCCAGCAGTTCTACAGGGAAACCTGAAGCTTTCTTT

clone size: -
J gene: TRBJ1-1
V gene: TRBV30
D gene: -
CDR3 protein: CASTSDRGNTEAFF
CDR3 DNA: -

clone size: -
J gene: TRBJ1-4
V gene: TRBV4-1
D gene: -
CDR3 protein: CASSQVEKLFF
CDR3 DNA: TGCGCCAGCAGCCAAGTAGAAAAACTGTTTTTT

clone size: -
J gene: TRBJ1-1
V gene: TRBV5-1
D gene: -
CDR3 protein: CASSGKGFGPIEAFF
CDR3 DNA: TGCGCCAGCAGCGGCAAGGGGTTCGGGCCAATTGAAGCTTTCTTT

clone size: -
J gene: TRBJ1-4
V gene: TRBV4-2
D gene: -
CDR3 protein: CASSHEDGEKLFF
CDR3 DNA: TGTGCCAGCAGCCATGAGGACGGTGAAAAACTGTTTTTT

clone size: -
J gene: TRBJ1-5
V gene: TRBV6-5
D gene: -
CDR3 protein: CASSSAGDQPQHF
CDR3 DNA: TGTGCCAGCAGTTCCGCTGGGGATCAGCCCCAGCATTTT

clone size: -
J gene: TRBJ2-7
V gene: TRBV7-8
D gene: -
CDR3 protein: CASRLGLGQGYEQYF
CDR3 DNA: TGTGCCAGCAGACTAGGGTTGGGGCAGGGATACGAGCAGTACTTC

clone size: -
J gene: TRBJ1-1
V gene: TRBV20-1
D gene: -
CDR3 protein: CSVNTEAFF
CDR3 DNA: TGCAGTGTAAACACTGAAGCTTTCTTT

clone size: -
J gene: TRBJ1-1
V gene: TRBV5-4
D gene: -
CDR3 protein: CASSLRIVGSEAFF
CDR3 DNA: TGTGCCAGCAGCTTGAGGATTGTAGGCAGTGAAGCTTTCTTT

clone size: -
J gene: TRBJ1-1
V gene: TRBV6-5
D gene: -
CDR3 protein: CASSYSPGPMNTEAFF
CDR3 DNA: TGTGCCAGCAGTTACTCGCCAGGGCCCATGAACACTGAAGCTTTCTTT

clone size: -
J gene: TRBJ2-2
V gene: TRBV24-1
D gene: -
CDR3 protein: CATVGPTGELFF
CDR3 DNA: TGTGCCACCGTTGGGCCTACCGGGGAGCTGTTTTTT

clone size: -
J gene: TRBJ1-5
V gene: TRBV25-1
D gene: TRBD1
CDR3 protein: CATAGTGGNQPQHF
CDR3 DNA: TGTGCCACCGCAGGGACAGGGGGCAATCAGCCCCAGCATTTT

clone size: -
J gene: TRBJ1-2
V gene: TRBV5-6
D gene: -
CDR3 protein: CASSLESLRGHGYTF
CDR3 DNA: TGTGCCAGCAGCTTGGAGTCCCTAAGAGGGCATGGCTACACCTTC

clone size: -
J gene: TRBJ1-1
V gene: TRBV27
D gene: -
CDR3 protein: CASSLTVNTEAFF
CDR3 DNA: TGTGCCAGCAGTCTGACAGTGAACACTGAAGCTTTCTTT

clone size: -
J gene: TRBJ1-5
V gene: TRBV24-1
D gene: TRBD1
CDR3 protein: CATSGTGSGQPQHF
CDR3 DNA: TGTGCCACCAGTGGGACAGGGTCTGGCCAGCCCCAGCATTTT

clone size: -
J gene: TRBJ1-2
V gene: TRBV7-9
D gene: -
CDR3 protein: CASSHSYGYTF
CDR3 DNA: TGTGCCAGCAGCCACTCCTATGGCTACACCTTC

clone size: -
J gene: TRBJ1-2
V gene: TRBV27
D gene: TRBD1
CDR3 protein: CASALGWVRTGGGYTF
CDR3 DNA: TGTGCCAGCGCCCTGGGGTGGGTCCGGACAGGGGGCGGCTACACCTTC

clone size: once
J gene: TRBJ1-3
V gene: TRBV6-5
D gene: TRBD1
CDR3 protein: CASSFTGTGFRNTIYF
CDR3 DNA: TGTGCCAGCAGTTTTACCGGGACAGGCTTTAGAAACACCATATATTTT

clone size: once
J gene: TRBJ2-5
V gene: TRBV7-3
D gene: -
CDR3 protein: CASSPAGGAQYF
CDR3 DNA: TGTGCCAGCAGCCCCGCCGGTGGGGCCCAGTACTTC

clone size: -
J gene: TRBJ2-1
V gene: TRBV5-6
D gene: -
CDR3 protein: CASSPSASYNEQFF
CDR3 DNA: TGTGCCAGCAGCCCTAGTGCCTCCTACAATGAGCAGTTCTTC

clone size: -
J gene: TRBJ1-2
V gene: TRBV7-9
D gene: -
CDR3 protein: CASAPGTASYGYTF
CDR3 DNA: TGTGCCAGCGCTCCGGGGACGGCCAGCTATGGCTACACCTTC

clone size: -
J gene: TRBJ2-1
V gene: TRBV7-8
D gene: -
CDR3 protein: CASSLGGSYLAEQFF
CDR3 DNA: TGTGCCAGCAGCTTAGGTGGGTCCTACTTGGCTGAGCAGTTCTTC

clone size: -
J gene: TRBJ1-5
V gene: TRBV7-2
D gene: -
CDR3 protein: CASSPNRRGNQPQHF
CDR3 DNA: TGTGCCAGCAGCCCAAATAGGAGGGGCAATCAGCCCCAGCATTTT

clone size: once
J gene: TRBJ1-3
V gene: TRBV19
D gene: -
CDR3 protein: CASSFRSGGNTIYF
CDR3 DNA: TGTGCCAGTAGTTTTAGGTCGGGAGGAAACACCATATATTTT

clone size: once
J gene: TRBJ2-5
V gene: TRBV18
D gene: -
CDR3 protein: CASSAYGKWETQYF
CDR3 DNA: TGTGCCAGCTCAGCCTATGGCAAATGGGAGACCCAGTACTTC

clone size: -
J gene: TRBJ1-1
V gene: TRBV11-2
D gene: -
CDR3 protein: CASSLVQGSGTEAFF
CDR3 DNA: TGTGCCAGCAGCTTAGTTCAGGGATCGGGCACTGAAGCTTTCTTT

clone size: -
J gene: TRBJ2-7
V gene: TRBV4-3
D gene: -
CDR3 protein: CASSQDKAVQGHEQYF
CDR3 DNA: TGCGCCAGCAGCCAAGATAAAGCCGTACAAGGCCACGAGCAGTACTTC

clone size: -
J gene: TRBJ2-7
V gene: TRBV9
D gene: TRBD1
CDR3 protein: CASSVASRTGGDEQYF
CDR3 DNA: TGTGCCAGCAGCGTAGCAAGTCGGACAGGGGGTGACGAGCAGTACTTC

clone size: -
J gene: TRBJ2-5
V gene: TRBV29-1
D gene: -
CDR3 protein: CSGDPGVQETQYF
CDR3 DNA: TGCAGCGGGGATCCAGGGGTCCAAGAGACCCAGTACTTC

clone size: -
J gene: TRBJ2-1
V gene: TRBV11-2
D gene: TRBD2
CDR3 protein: CASSLEGLAEKQFF
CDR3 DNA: TGTGCCAGCAGCTTAGAGGGACTAGCGGAGAAGCAGTTCTTC

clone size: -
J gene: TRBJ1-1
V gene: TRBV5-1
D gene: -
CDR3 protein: CASSFGSGQGHTEAFF
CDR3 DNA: TGCGCCAGCAGCTTTGGGTCGGGGCAGGGGCACACTGAAGCTTTCTTT

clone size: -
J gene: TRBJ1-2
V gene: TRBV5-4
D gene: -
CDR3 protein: CASSFTPNYGYTF
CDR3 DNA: TGTGCCAGCAGCTTCACACCTAACTATGGCTACACCTTC

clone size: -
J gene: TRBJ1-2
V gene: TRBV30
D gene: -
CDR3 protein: CAWSRRGGARGYTF
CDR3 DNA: TGTGCCTGGAGTCGCCGAGGGGGGGCACGGGGCTACACCTTC

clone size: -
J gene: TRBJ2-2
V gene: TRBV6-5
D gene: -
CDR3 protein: CASARVQGTGELFF
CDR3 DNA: TGTGCCAGCGCCCGAGTCCAGGGCACCGGGGAGCTGTTTTTT

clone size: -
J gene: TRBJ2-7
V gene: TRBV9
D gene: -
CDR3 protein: CASSVDSRYEQYF
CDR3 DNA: TGTGCCAGCAGCGTAGATAGTCGCTACGAGCAGTACTTC

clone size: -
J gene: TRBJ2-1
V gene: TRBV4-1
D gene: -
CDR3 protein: CASSQERGIGNEQFF
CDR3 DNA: TGCGCCAGCAGCCAAGAGCGGGGTATAGGCAATGAGCAGTTCTTC

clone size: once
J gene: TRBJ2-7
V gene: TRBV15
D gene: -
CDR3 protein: CATSNPGKNEQYF
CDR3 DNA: TGTGCCACCAGCAATCCAGGTAAAAACGAGCAGTACTTC

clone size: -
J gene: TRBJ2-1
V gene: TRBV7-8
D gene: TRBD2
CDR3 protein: CASSFVGLAAVTYNEQFF
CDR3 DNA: TGTGCCAGCAGCTTCGTCGGGCTAGCGGCAGTTACCTACAATGAGCAGTTCTTC

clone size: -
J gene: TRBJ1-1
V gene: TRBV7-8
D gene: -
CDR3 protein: CASTRGSGGMNTEAFF
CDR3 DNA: TGTGCCAGCACGAGGGGGTCGGGGGGAATGAACACTGAAGCTTTCTTT

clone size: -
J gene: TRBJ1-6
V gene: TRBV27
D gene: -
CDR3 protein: CASGEEYSPLHF
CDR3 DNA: TGTGCCAGCGGGGAGGAGTATTCACCCCTCCACTTT